The rows below give T cell receptor beta chains drawn from one sample of a study of Graves' ophthalmopathy and Graves' hyperthyroidism. TCRdb re-called the multiplex PCR reads through MiXCR, storing one row per CDR3 protein. The sample includes 600,000 to 950,000 distinct CDR3 sequences, approximately 40% of them seen just once. Sequencing used peripheral blood. These receptors all come from an adult man with Graves' ophthalmopathy. The CDR3 runs from the conserved cysteine through the conserved F or W. Fields, in order: J gene, V gene, clone size, D gene, CDR3 length, CDR3 protein, CDR3 DNA. A D gene is named only where the DNA matches it firmly. Only some rows state a clone size, as once, few, many or a class for expanded clones.

>TRBJ2-7|TRBV2|few|NA|11
CASRFGSEQYF
TGTGCCAGCCGTTTTGGTTCCGAGCAGTACTTC
>TRBJ1-5|TRBV24-1|NA|TRBD1|14
CASSPRDRGQPQHF
TGTGCCAGCTCACCCCGGGACAGGGGTCAGCCCCAGCATTTT
>TRBJ1-2|TRBV19|NA|TRBD1|16
CASSVLQDRTAIGYTF
TGTGCCAGTAGTGTACTTCAGGACAGGACGGCGATTGGCTACACCTTC
>TRBJ2-6|TRBV29-1|NA|NA|20
CSVVQRNTGVALSGANVLTF
TGCAGCGTTGTACAGAGGAACACCGGGGTGGCTCTCTCTGGGGCCAACGTCCTGACTTTC
>TRBJ2-7|TRBV2|NA|NA|14
CASSVRGGAYEQYF
TGTGCCAGCAGTGTTCGAGGGGGGGCCTACGAGCAGTACTTC
>TRBJ2-7|TRBV20-1|NA|TRBD2|15
CSARGRAGVDYEQYF
TGCAGTGCTAGAGGTCGAGCGGGAGTTGATTACGAGCAGTACTTC
>TRBJ1-2|TRBV20-1|few|TRBD1|13
CSARKTGMGGYTF
TGCAGTGCTAGGAAGACAGGGATGGGTGGCTACACCTTC
>TRBJ1-2|TRBV7-9|NA|TRBD1|18
CASSQEEFIGQGVYGYTF
TGCGCCAGCAGCCAAGAGGAGTTCATAGGACAGGGCGTCTATGGCTACACCTTC
>TRBJ2-7|TRBV10-3|many|TRBD2|15
CAIRLGLAGAYEQYF
TGTGCCATCAGGCTTGGGCTAGCGGGGGCCTACGAGCAGTACTTC
>TRBJ2-7|TRBV29-1|many|NA|12
CSVGEGPGEQYF
TGCAGCGTTGGAGAGGGGCCGGGCGAGCAGTACTTC
>TRBJ2-7|TRBV15|NA|NA|14
CATSNFRGPYEQYF
TGTGCCACCAGCAATTTCCGGGGGCCCTACGAGCAGTACTTC
>TRBJ2-5|TRBV14|NA|NA|16
CASSQDGGGYQETQYF
TGTGCCAGCAGCCAAGACGGAGGGGGGTACCAAGAGACCCAGTACTTC
>TRBJ2-5|TRBV7-8|few|NA|13
CASSLEYRETQYF
TGTGCCAGCAGCTTAGAGTACCGAGAGACCCAGTACTTC
>TRBJ2-2|TRBV25-1|NA|TRBD2|18
CASSATTSVPQDGGELFF
TGTGCCAGCAGTGCTACGACTAGCGTCCCCCAGGATGGCGGGGAGCTGTTTTTT
>TRBJ2-7|TRBV7-9|NA|NA|16
CASSVERADSLLEQYF
TGTGCCAGCAGCGTGGAACGAGCGGATTCCCTACTTGAGCAGTACTTC
>TRBJ1-4|TRBV6-6|many|TRBD1|14
CASSYAGGLEKLFF
TGTGCCAGCAGTTACGCAGGGGGCTTGGAAAAACTGTTTTTT
>TRBJ1-1|TRBV19|many|NA|13
CASSQKRDTEAFF
TGTGCCAGTAGTCAGAAACGGGACACTGAAGCTTTCTTT
>TRBJ2-5|TRBV2|NA|TRBD1|15
CASRGTGGGNQPQYF
TGTGCCAGCAGGGGAACAGGGGGCGGCAATCAGCCCCAGTACTTC
>TRBJ2-2|TRBV20-1|NA|NA|12
CSARPGGGELFF
TGCAGTGCTAGACCCGGGGGCGGGGAGCTGTTTTTT
>TRBJ2-3|TRBV25-1|NA|NA|14
CASSEYRSTDTQYF
TGTGCCAGCAGTGAATATAGGAGCACAGATACGCAGTATTTT
>TRBJ2-5|TRBV7-2|few|TRBD2|19
CASSQGVQVAGGPQETQYF
TGCGCCAGCAGCCAAGGGGTCCAGGTGGCGGGGGGGCCGCAAGAGACCCAGTACTTC
>TRBJ2-5|TRBV7-3|NA|TRBD1|16
CATSAGQGVREETQYF
TGTGCCACCAGTGCGGGACAGGGGGTTCGGGAAGAGACCCAGTACTTC
>TRBJ1-1|TRBV7-6|many|TRBD1|15
CASSRYTGGRGSAFF
TGTGCCAGCAGCCGATACACAGGGGGACGGGGATCGGCTTTCTTT
>TRBJ1-1|TRBV2|NA|TRBD1|15
CASSPRTGFRTEAFF
TGTGCCAGCAGTCCCCGGACAGGGTTCCGAACTGAAGCTTTCTTT
>TRBJ1-4|TRBV11-2|NA|NA|13
CASMEPIGEKLFF
TGTGCCAGCATGGAGCCGATCGGTGAAAAACTGTTTTTT
>TRBJ2-7|TRBV2|NA|NA|12
CASSLRAFEQYF
TGTGCCAGCAGTCTCCGGGCCTTCGAGCAGTACTTC
>TRBJ2-2|TRBV12-3/TRBV12-4|few|NA|15
CASRPGGSNTGELFF
TGTGCCAGCAGGCCAGGAGGGTCGAACACCGGGGAGCTGTTTTTT
>TRBJ2-7|TRBV2|NA|TRBD1|13
CASRRTGGGEQYF
TGTGCCAGCAGGCGGACAGGGGGCGGGGAGCAGTACTTC
>TRBJ2-7|TRBV27|few|TRBD1|12
CATRQGPYEQYF
TGTGCCACCAGACAGGGACCCTACGAGCAGTACTTC